The 11 T cell receptor beta chains presented below share a single source sample, sequenced in a study of T cells in pancreatic ductal adenocarcinoma. No neoadjuvant therapy was given to the selected pancreatic ductal adenocarcinoma patients before their surgery. Using immunoSEQ multiplex PCR, the repertoire was profiled, and TCRdb retains in-frame clones only, with some absent. This repertoire shows roughly 31,000 clones, around 94% found once; its top ten account for under 2.5%. The specimen was PBMCs. These receptors all come from a human donor with pancreatic ductal adenocarcinoma.

The rearrangement uses TRBV11-2 and TRBJ2-7; D not resolved. Between the trimmed V and J ends, which lost 3 bases and 4 bases, there was a span of 13 bases. This CDR3 region has 14 residues. Germline V gene sequence: CDR1 SGHAT, CDR2 FQNNGV. The CDR3 is CASSFDIQQYEQYF. The DNA for the CDR3 is TGTGCCAGCAGCTTCGACATCCAGCAGTACGAGCAGTACTTC.

This clone was found a few times. The V call is TRBV29-1, the J call TRBJ1-2; D not resolved. The CDR3 covers 12 residues. Trimming removed 3 bases at V and 3 bases at J, with 8 bases between. Germline CDR1 and CDR2: SQVTM and ANQGSEA. CDR3 residues: CSVDRVDYGYTF. As DNA, the CDR3 is TGCAGCGTTGATAGGGTGGACTATGGCTACACCTTC.

The V gene is TRBV7-9, the J gene TRBJ2-3; weak D call: TRBD2 (5 bases). CDR1 is SEHNR and CDR2 is FQNEAQ in the germline V gene (reference sequence). V was clipped by 5 bases and J by 1 base, with 13 bases between them. The CDR3 contains 15 residues. The CDR3 protein is CASSPRGSGTDTQYF. DNA for the CDR3: TGTGCCAGCAGCCCCCGGGGTAGCGGCACAGATACGCAGTATTTT.

This clone came up a few times. The chain links TRBV7-2 to TRBJ2-5; D might be TRBD2 (5 bases). Germline CDR1 SGHTA, CDR2 FQGNSA. Trimming removed 1 base from V and 3 bases from J, with 18 bases in between. This CDR3 has 17 residues. CDR3 amino acids: CASSLVTGHTRKETQYF. CDR3 DNA: TGTGCCAGCAGCTTAGTGACTGGCCACACTAGAAAAGAGACCCAGTACTTC. The entire variable domain, with the rest obtained from reference TRBV7-2 and TRBJ2-5, is as follows: GAGVSQSPSNKVTEKGKDVELRCDPISGHTALYWYRQSLGQGLEFLIYFQGNSAPDKSGLPSDRFSAERTGGSVSTLTIQRTQQEDSAVYLCASSLVTGHTRKETQYFGPGTRLLVL.

The V and J genes are TRBV7-8 and TRBJ2-7, with TRBD2 matching over 9 bases. CDR1 SGHVS and CDR2 FQNEAQ come from the germline V gene. The length of the CDR3 is 18 residues. Trimming at V came to 1 base and at J to 2 bases, leaving 12 bases not matched to a gene. CDR3 nucleotides: TGTGCCAGCAGCTTAGAACGCGGGAGGGCCTCGGGGGCCTACGAGCAGTACTTC. The encoded protein is CASSLERGRASGAYEQYF.

V and J are TRBV7-9 and TRBJ2-1; D gene uncertain. V was trimmed by 5 bases and J by 4 bases, leaving 9 bases between them. CDR1 SEHNR and CDR2 FQNEAQ come from the germline V gene (reference sequence). This CDR3 region has 13 residues. CDR3 sequence reads: CASSPPSYNEQFF. The DNA for the CDR3 is TGTGCCAGCAGCCCCCCAAGTTACAATGAGCAGTTCTTC. Drawing the rest from reference TRBV7-9 and TRBJ2-1, the complete variable domain is DTGVSQNPRHKITKRGQNVTFRCDPISEHNRLYWYRQTLGQGPEFLTYFQNEAQLEKSRLLSDRFSAERPKGSFSTLEIQRTEQGDSAMYLCASSPPSYNEQFFGPGTRLTVL.

J is TRBJ1-1 and V is TRBV27; D perhaps matches TRBD1 (5 bases). This CDR3 is built from 14 residues. V was trimmed by 2 bases and J by 7 bases, leaving 14 bases between them. Germline lookup yields CDR1 MNHEY and CDR2 SMNVEV (reference sequence). This CDR3 reads CASSLLGTGREAFF. The CDR3 DNA reads TGTGCCAGCAGTTTACTAGGCACAGGACGTGAAGCTTTCTTT.

The chain combines TRBV10-2 with TRBJ2-7; 8 bases agree with TRBD1. The CDR3 extends over 14 amino acids. Germline lookup yields CDR1 WSHSY and CDR2 SAAADI. V gave up 2 bases and J gave up 2 bases; unmatched junction bases: 2. The CDR3 here is CASSEGQGPYEQYF. For the CDR3, the DNA is TGCGCCAGCAGTGAGGGACAGGGTCCCTACGAGCAGTACTTC.

The J gene is TRBJ1-3, the V gene TRBV19, with no clear D. With 2 bases removed from V and 0 bases from J, the gap between germline ends came to 11 bases. The germline V gene encodes CDR1 LNHDA and CDR2 SQIVND (reference sequence). This CDR3 comprises 16 residues. For the CDR3, the DNA is TGTGCCAGTAGTATAAGGGCCAGATCCTCTGGAAACACCATATATTTT. This sequence encodes CASSIRARSSGNTIYF.

The V call is TRBV11-2, the J call TRBJ2-7; weak D call: TRBD1 (6 bases). Trimming took 1 base from V and 3 from J, leaving 10 bases between them. Germline V lookup: CDR1 SGHAT, CDR2 FQNNGV. This CDR3 contains 14 residues. CDR3 loop: CASSLVQGVYEQYF. In DNA form, the CDR3 reads TGTGCCAGCAGCTTAGTACAGGGAGTCTACGAGCAGTACTTC.

This chain connects TRBV30 to TRBJ2-5; 7 nucleotides match TRBD1. The CDR3 is made up of 14 amino acids. Germline-derived CDR1 and CDR2 are GTSNPN and SVGIG (reference sequence). The V gene end was trimmed by 2 bases and the J gene end by 5 bases; junction bases not matched to a gene: 8. The CDR3 DNA reads as TGTGCCTGGAGTACCAACAGGGGCCGGGAGACCCAGTACTTC. Translating gives CAWSTNRGRETQYF.